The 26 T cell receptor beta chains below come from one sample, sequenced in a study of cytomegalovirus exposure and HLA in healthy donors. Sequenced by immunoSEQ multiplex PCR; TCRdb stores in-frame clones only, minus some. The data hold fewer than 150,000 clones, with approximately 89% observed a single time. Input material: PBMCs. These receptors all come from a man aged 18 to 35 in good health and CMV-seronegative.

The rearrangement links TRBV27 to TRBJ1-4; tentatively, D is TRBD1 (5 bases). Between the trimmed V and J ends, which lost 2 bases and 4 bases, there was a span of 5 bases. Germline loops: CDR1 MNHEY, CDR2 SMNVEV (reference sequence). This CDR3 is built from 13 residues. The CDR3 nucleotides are TGTGCCAGCAGTTTACAGGGTAATGAAAAACTGTTTTTT. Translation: CASSLQGNEKLFF. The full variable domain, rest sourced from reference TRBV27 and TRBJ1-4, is EAQVTQNPRYLITVTGKKLTVTCSQNMNHEYMSWYRQDPGLGLRQIYYSMNVEVTDKGDVPEGYKVSRKEKRNFPLILESPSPNQTSLYFCASSLQGNEKLFFGSGTQLSVL.

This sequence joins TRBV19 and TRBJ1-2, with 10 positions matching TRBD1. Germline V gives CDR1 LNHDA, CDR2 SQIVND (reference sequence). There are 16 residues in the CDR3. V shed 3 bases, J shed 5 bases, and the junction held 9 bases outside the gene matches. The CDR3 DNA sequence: TGTGCCAGTAGTATTGATACGGGACAGGGGAGGTATGGCTACACCTTC. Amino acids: CASSIDTGQGRYGYTF.

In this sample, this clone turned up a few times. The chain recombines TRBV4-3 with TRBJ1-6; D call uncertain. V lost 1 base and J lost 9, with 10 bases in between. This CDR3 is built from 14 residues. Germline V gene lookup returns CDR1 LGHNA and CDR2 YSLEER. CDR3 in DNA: TGCGCCAGCAGCCAAGTACCTTACTCTTCACCCCTCCACTTT. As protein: CASSQVPYSSPLHF.

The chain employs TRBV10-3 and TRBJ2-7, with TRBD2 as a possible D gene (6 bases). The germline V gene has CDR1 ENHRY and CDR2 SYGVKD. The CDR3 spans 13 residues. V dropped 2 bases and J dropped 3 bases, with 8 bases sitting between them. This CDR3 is CAISEVGGYEQYF. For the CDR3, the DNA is TGTGCCATCAGTGAGGTCGGGGGCTACGAGCAGTACTTC.

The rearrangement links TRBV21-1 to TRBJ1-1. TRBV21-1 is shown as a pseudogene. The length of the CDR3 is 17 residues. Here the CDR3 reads CASSKETGRAGNTEAFF. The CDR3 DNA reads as TGTGCCAGCAGCAAAGAAACGGGGAGAGCGGGAAACACTGAAGCTTTCTTT.

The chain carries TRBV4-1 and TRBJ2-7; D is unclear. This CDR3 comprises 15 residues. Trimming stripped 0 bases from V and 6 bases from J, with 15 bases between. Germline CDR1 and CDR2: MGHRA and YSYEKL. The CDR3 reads CASSQDTQVVPEQYF. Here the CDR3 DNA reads TGCGCCAGCAGCCAAGATACCCAGGTGGTCCCCGAGCAGTACTTC.

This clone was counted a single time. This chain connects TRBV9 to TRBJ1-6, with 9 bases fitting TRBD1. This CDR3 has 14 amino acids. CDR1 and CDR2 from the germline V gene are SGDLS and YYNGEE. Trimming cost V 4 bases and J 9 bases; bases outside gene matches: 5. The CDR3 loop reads CASSPGTGLSPLHF. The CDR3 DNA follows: TGTGCCAGCAGCCCCGGGACAGGGCTTTCACCCCTCCACTTT.

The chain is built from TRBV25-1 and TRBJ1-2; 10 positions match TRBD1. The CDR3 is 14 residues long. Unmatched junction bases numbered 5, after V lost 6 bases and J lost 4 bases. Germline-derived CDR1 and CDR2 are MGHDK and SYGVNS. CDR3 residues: CASRGTGDFYGYTF. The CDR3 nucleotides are TGTGCCAGCAGAGGGACAGGGGACTTCTATGGCTACACCTTC.

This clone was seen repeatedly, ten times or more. The CDR3 reads CASSLSGNSNQPQHF. CDR3 DNA: TGCGCCAGCAGCTTGTCCGGGAATAGCAATCAGCCCCAGCATTTT. The chain carries TRBV5-1 and TRBJ1-5; D is unresolved. The germline CDR1 and CDR2 sequences are SGHRS and YFSETQ. Deletions cut 1 base from V and 0 bases from J, with 8 bases between. The CDR3 consists of 15 residues. The entire variable domain, with the rest obtained from reference TRBV5-1 and TRBJ1-5, is as follows: KAGVTQTPRYLIKTRGQQVTLSCSPISGHRSVSWYQQTPGQGLQFLFEYFSETQRNKGNFPGRFSGRQFSNSRSEMNVSTLELGDSALYLCASSLSGNSNQPQHFGDGTRLSIL.

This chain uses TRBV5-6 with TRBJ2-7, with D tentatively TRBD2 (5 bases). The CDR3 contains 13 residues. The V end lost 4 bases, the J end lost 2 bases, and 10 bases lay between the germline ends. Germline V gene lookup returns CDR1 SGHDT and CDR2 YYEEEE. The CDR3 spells CASSGGLTYEQYF. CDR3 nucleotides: TGTGCCAGCAGCGGTGGACTTACCTACGAGCAGTACTTC. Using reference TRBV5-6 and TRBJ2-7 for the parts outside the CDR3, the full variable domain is DAGVTQSPTHLIKTRGQQVTLRCSPKSGHDTVSWYQQALGQGPQFIFQYYEEEERQRGNFPDRFSGHQFPNYSSELNVNALLLGDSALYLCASSGGLTYEQYFGPGTRLTVT.

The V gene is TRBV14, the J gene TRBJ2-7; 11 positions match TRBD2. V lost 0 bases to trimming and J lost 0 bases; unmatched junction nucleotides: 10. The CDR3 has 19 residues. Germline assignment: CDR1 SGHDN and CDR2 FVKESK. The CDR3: CASSQEVWLAGGTSYEQYF. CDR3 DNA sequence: TGTGCCAGCAGCCAAGAGGTCTGGCTAGCGGGAGGAACCTCCTACGAGCAGTACTTC.

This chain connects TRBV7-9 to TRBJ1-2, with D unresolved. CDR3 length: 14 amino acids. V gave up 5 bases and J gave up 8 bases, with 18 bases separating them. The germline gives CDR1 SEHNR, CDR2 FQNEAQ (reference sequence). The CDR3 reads CASSQGEGLTGYTF. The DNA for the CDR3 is TGTGCCAGCAGCCAAGGCGAGGGTCTGACGGGCTACACCTTC.

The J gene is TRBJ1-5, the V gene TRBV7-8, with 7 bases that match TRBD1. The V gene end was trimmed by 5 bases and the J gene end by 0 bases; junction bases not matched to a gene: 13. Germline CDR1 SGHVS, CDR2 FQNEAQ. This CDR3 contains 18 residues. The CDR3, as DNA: TGTGCCAGCAGCGCATCCGGGACAGCCAAATATAGCAATCAGCCCCAGCATTTT. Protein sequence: CASSASGTAKYSNQPQHF.

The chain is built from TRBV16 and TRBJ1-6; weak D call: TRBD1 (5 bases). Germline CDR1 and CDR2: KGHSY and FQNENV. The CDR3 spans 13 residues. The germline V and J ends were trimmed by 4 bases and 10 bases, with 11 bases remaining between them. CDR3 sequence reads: CASSRGRDSPLHF. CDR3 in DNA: TGTGCCAGCAGCCGTGGGAGGGACTCACCCCTCCACTTT.

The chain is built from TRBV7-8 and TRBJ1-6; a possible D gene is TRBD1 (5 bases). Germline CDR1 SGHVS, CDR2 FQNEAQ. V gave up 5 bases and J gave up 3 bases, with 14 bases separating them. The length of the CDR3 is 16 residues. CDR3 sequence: CASSMDTDLYNSPLHF. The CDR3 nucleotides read TGTGCCAGCAGCATGGACACTGACCTCTATAATTCACCCCTCCACTTT.

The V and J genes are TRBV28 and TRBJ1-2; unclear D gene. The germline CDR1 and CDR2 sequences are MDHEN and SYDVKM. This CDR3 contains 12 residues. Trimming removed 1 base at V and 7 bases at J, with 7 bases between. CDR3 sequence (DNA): TGTGCCAGCAGTTTATCTGTTTCTGGCTACACCTTC. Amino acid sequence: CASSLSVSGYTF.

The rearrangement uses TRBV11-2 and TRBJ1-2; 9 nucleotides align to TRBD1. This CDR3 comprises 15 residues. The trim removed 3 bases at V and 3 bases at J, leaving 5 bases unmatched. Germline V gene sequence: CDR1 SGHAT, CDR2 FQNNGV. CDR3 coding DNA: TGTGCCAGCAGCTTCCTCGGGGACAGGGACTATGGCTACACCTTC. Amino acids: CASSFLGDRDYGYTF.

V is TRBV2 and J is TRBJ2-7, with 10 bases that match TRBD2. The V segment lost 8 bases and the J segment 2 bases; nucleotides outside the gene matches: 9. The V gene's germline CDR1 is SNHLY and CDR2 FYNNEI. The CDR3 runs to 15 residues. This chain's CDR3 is CASGANSGRTYEQYF. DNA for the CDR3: TGTGCCAGCGGAGCAAATAGCGGGAGGACCTACGAGCAGTACTTC.

CDR3 residues: CASSLSWDTGNTIYF. Written as DNA, the CDR3 is TGTGCCAGCAGCTTATCTTGGGACACTGGAAACACCATATATTTT. The chain joins TRBV7-9 to TRBJ1-3, with D possibly being TRBD1 (6 bases). This CDR3 comprises 15 residues. CDR1 and CDR2 from the germline V gene are SEHNR and FQNEAQ (reference sequence). Trimming took 2 bases from V and 2 from J, leaving 10 bases between them.

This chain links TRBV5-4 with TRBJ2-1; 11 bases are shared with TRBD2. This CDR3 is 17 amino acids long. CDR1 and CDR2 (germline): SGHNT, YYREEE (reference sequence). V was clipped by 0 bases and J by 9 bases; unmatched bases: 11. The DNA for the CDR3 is TGTGCCAGCAGCTTGGCCATAACTAGCGGGAGACAAATTGAGCAGTTCTTC. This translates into CASSLAITSGRQIEQFF.

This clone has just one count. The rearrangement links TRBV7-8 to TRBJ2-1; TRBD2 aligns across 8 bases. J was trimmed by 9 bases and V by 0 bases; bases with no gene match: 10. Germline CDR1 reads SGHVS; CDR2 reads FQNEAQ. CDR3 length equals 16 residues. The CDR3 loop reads CASSLARKAGAVEQFF. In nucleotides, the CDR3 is TGTGCCAGCAGCTTAGCTCGGAAAGCGGGAGCTGTTGAGCAGTTCTTC.

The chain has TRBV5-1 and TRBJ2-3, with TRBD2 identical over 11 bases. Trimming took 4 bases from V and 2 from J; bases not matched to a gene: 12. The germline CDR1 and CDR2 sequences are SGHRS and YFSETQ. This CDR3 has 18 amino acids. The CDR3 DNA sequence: TGCGCCAGCAGCCTCACGCTTACTAGCGGGAGCGTCACAGATACGCAGTATTTT. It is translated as CASSLTLTSGSVTDTQYF.

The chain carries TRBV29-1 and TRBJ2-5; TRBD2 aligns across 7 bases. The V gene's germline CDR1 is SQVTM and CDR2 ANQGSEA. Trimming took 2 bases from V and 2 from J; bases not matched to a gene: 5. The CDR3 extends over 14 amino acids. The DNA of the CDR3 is TGCAGCGTTGAATGGGCGGGAGAGCAAGAGACCCAGTACTTC. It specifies CSVEWAGEQETQYF.

The CDR3 sequence is CASSDSSGGATDTQYF. The CDR3 DNA reads as TGTGCCAGCAGTGACTCTAGCGGGGGGGCCACAGATACGCAGTATTTT. This sequence joins TRBV6-4 and TRBJ2-3, with TRBD2 matching over 11 bases. CDR1 and CDR2 from the germline V gene are MRHNA and SNTAGT. There are 16 residues in the CDR3. The V segment lost 0 bases and the J segment 2 bases; nucleotides outside the gene matches: 1.

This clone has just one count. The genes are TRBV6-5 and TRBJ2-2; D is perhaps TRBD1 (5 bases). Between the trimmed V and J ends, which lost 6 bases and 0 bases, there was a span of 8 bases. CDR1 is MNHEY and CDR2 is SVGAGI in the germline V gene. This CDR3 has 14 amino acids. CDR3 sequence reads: CASRTAANTGELFF. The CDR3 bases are TGTGCCAGCAGGACAGCTGCGAACACCGGGGAGCTGTTTTTT.

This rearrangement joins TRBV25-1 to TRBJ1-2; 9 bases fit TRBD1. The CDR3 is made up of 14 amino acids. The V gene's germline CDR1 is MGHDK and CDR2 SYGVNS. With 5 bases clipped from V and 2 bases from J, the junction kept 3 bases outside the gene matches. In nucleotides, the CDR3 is TGTGCCAGCAGTTTTGGGACAGGGAACTATGGCTACACCTTC. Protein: CASSFGTGNYGYTF.